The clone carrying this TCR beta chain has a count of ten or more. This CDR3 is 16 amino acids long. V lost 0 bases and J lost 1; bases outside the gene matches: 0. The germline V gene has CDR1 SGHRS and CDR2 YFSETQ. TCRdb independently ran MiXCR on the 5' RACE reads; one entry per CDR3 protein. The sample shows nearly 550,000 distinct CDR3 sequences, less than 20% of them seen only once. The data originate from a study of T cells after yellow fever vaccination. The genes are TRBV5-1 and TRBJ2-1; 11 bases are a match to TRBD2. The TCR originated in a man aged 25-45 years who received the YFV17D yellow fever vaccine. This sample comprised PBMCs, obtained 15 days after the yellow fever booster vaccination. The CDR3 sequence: CASSLVAGGSYNEQFF. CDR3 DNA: TGCGCCAGCAGCTTGGTAGCGGGAGGGTCCTACAATGAGCAGTTCTTC.